This T cell receptor beta chain stems from a study of neurological immune-mediated disorders. The germline gives CDR1 DFQATT, CDR2 SNEGSKA (reference sequence). The CDR3 loop spans 14 amino acids. Losses at the gene ends were 3 bases for V and 1 base for J; bases not matched to a gene: 3. With 10-nucleotide random UMIs included, cDNA was synthesized by 5'RACE. MiXCR, applied by TCRdb to the 5' RACE reads, yields one record per CDR3 protein. The sample shows 39,000 or so distinct CDR3 sequences, more than 4.5% of them seen only once. This clonotype appeared many times. Sorted libraries were made with some 1 million CD4+ or CD8+ T cells.

The chain couples TRBV20-1 to TRBJ2-7; 10 bases line up with TRBD2. Material for sequencing was CD4+ T cells from blood. The receptor was isolated from a man aged 18 to 35 in good health. The CDR3 DNA follows: TGCAGTGCTAGTCTAGCGGGGGTTTCCTACGAGCAGTACTTC. Amino acids: CSASLAGVSYEQYF.